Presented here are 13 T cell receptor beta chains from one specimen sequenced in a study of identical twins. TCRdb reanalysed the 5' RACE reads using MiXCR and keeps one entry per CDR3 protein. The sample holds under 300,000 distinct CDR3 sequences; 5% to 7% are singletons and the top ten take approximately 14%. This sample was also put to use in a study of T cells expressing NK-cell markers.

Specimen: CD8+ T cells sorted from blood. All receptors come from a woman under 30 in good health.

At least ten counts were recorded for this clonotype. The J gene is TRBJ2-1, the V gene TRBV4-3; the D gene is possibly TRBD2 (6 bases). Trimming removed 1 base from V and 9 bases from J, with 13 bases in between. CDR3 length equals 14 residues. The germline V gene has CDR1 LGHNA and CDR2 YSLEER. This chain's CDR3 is CASSQAGSGGEQFF. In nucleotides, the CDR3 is TGCGCCAGCAGCCAAGCAGGATCCGGGGGTGAGCAGTTCTTC.

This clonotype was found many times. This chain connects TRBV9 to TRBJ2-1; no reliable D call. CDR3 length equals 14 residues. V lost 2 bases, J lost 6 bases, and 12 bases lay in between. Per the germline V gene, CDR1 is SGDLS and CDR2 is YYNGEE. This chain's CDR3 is CASSVGFTGNEQFF. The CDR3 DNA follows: TGTGCCAGCAGCGTCGGTTTCACCGGCAATGAGCAGTTCTTC.

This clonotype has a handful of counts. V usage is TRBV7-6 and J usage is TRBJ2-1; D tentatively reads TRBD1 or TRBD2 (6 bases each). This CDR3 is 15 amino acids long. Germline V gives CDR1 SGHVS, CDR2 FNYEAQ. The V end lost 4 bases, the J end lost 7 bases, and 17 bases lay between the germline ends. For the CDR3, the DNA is TGTGCCAGCAGCTGGGGGCGCGGGGCGGGAAATGAGCAGTTCTTC. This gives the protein CASSWGRGAGNEQFF.

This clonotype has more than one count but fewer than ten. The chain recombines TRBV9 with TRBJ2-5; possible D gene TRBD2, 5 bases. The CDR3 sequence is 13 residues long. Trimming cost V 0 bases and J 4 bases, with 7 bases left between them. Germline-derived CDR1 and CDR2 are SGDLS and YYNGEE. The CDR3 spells CASSVDEGETQYF. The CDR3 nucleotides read TGTGCCAGCAGCGTAGATGAGGGAGAGACCCAGTACTTC.

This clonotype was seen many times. The CDR3 sequence: CASSLAASPSYEQYF. The CDR3 bases are TGTGCCAGCAGTTTAGCGGCCTCCCCCTCCTACGAGCAGTACTTC. The chain combines TRBV12-3 or TRBV12-4 with TRBJ2-7; no clear D gene. Trimming took off 0 bases at V and 0 bases at J, with 9 bases between the two ends. CDR3 size: 15 residues.

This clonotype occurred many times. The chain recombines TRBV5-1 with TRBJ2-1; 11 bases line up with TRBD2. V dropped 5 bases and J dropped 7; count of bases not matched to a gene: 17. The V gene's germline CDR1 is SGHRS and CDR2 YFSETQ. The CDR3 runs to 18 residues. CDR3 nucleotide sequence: TGCGCCAGCAGAATTCCACTAGCGGGAGCCAAACAGGGGAATGAGCAGTTCTTC. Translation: CASRIPLAGAKQGNEQFF.

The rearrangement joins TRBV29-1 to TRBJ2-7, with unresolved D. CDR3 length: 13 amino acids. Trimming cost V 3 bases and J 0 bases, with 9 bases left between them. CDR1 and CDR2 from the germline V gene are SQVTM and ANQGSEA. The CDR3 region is CSVEAASSYEQYF. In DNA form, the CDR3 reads TGCAGCGTTGAGGCCGCCAGCTCCTACGAGCAGTACTTC.

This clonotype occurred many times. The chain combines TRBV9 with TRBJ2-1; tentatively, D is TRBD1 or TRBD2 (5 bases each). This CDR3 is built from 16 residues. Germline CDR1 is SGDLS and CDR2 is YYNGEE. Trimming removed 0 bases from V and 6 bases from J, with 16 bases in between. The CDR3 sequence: CASSVDGTPALNEQFF. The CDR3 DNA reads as TGTGCCAGCAGCGTAGATGGGACGCCGGCGCTCAATGAGCAGTTCTTC.

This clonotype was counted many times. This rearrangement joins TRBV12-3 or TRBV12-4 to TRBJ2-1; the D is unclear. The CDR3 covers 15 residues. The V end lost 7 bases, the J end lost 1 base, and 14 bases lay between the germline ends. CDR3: CASNGGRPSYNEQFF. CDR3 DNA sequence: TGTGCCAGCAATGGCGGCAGGCCTTCCTACAATGAGCAGTTCTTC.

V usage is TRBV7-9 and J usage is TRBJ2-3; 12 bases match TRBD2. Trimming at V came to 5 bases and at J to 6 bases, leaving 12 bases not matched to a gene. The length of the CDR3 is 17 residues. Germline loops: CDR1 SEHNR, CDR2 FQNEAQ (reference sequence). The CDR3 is CASSPQTSGGSGDTQYF. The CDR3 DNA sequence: TGTGCCAGCAGCCCCCAGACTAGCGGGGGTTCCGGGGATACGCAGTATTTT.

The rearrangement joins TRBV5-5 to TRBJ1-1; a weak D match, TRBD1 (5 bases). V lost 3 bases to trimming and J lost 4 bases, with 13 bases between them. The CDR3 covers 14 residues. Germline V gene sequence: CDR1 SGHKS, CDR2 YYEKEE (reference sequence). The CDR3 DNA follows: TGTGCCAGCAGCTCTTCAGGGATTGGCACTGAAGCTTTCTTT. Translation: CASSSSGIGTEAFF.

CDR3 residues: CASSSAPSDTEAFF. CDR3 coding DNA: TGTGCCAGCAGCTCAGCCCCAAGTGACACTGAAGCTTTCTTT. V gene TRBV7-6 combines with J gene TRBJ1-1; the D is unclear. The CDR3 contains 14 residues. Germline CDR1 and CDR2: SGHVS and FNYEAQ. V lost 4 bases and J 3 bases, leaving 12 bases between the germline ends. The full variable domain, completed using reference TRBV7-6 and TRBJ1-1, is GAGVSQSPRYKVTKRGQDVALRCDPISGHVSLYWYRQALGQGPEFLTYFNYEAQQDKSGLPNDRFSAERPEGSISTLTIQRTEQRDSAMYRCASSSAPSDTEAFFGQGTRLTVV.

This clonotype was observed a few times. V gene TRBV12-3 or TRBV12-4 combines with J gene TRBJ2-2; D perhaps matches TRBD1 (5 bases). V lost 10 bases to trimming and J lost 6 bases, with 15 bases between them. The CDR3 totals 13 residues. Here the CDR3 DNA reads TGTGCCACCTCAGGGTCTTTTTCCGGGGAGCTGTTTTTT. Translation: CATSGSFSGELFF.